This is a list of T cell receptor beta chains from one sample in a study of blood T cell repertoires in COVID-19. Here immunoSEQ multiplex PCR was the method, and the copy in TCRdb shows in-frame clones only, minus some. The sample shows 35,000 to 45,000 clones, 88% of them seen only once. The sequencing input was peripheral blood. Source of these receptors: a human donor in a cohort sampled during active COVID-19. Each CDR3 is given with its conserved first and last residue. D genes are given only for firm matches. Rows give clone size only sometimes, using once, few, many, or a class for an expanded clone.

d_gene	abundance	v_gene	j_gene	len	CDR3aa	CDR3nt
TRBD2	-	TRBV11-3	TRBJ2-7	15	CASSRGGEGIYEQYF	TGTGCCAGCAGCCGCGGAGGGGAGGGGATCTACGAGCAGTACTTC
-	-	TRBV7-2	TRBJ2-3	14	CASVRGLAPDTQYF	TGTGCCAGCGTCCGTGGGCTAGCCCCAGATACGCAGTATTTT
-	-	TRBV2	TRBJ2-1	13	CASSEALSLEQFF	TGTGCCAGCAGTGAAGCGCTTAGCCTTGAGCAGTTCTTC
-	-	TRBV7-2	TRBJ2-3	13	CASSRLVRDTQYF	TGTGCCAGCAGTCGACTAGTCAGGGATACGCAGTATTTT
-	-	TRBV5-1	TRBJ1-2	13	CASSFAGGNGYTF	TGCGCCAGCAGCTTCGCCGGGGGGAATGGCTACACCTTC
TRBD1	-	TRBV6-1	TRBJ2-3	15	CASSEAISTGGTQYF	TGTGCCAGCAGTGAAGCGATATCGACAGGGGGCACGCAGTATTTT
-	-	TRBV11-3	TRBJ2-1	13	CASSLAPKAEQFF	TGTGCCAGCAGCTTAGCCCCCAAAGCTGAGCAGTTCTTC
-	once	TRBV12-3/TRBV12-4	TRBJ2-7	11	CASSLQSEQYF	TGTGCCAGCAGTTTACAATCCGAGCAGTACTTC
-	-	TRBV19	TRBJ1-4	13	CASSISTTEKLFF	TGTGCCAGTAGTATCAGTACAACGGAAAAACTGTTTTTT
TRBD1	-	TRBV7-9	TRBJ2-2	15	CASSPRQGGTGELFF	TGTGCCAGCAGCCCGAGACAGGGGGGGACCGGGGAGCTGTTTTTT
TRBD1	-	TRBV18	TRBJ1-4	18	CASSPRQTGGTRDEKLFF	TGTGCCAGCTCACCACGTCAAACAGGGGGTACTCGGGATGAAAAACTGTTTTTT
TRBD1	-	TRBV4-2	TRBJ1-2	16	CASSPKQGAGDYGYTF	TGTGCCAGCAGCCCGAAACAGGGGGCAGGTGACTATGGCTACACCTTC
-	-	TRBV29-1	TRBJ2-6	14	CSVEELPGANVLTF	TGCAGCGTTGAAGAACTTCCTGGGGCCAACGTCCTGACTTTC
TRBD2	-	TRBV5-6	TRBJ2-1	13	CASKLAGGKEQFF	TGTGCCAGCAAACTAGCGGGGGGGAAGGAGCAGTTCTTC
-	few	TRBV11-2	TRBJ2-2	13	CASSLTGSGELFF	TGTGCCAGCAGCTTAACGGGGAGCGGGGAGCTGTTTTTT
TRBD1	-	TRBV30	TRBJ1-1	17	CAWGLLGTGVKGTEAFF	TGTGCCTGGGGCCTCCTAGGGACAGGGGTAAAAGGGACTGAAGCTTTCTTT
-	-	TRBV5-6	TRBJ1-6	15	CASSPRAGSRSPLHF	TGTGCCAGCAGCCCTCGGGCAGGGTCCCGGTCACCCCTCCACTTT
-	-	TRBV6-5	TRBJ1-2	13	CASSPKQGNGYTF	TGTGCCAGCAGTCCAAAACAGGGTAATGGCTACACCTTC
-	-	TRBV6-5	TRBJ1-5	13	CASSRESNQPQHF	TGTGCCAGCAGCCGGGAGAGCAATCAGCCCCAGCATTTT
-	-	TRBV6-2/TRBV6-3	TRBJ1-5	16	CASSYRRQDGNQPQHF	TGTGCCAGCAGTTACAGAAGACAGGATGGCAATCAGCCCCAGCATTTT
TRBD2	once	TRBV18	TRBJ2-1	15	CASSLTSGSRNEQFF	TGTGCCAGCTCACTTACTAGCGGGAGTAGGAATGAGCAGTTCTTC
-	-	TRBV30	TRBJ1-3	14	CAWSLGTTGNTIYF	TGTGCCTGGAGCCTCGGGACAACAGGAAACACCATATATTTT
-	-	TRBV12-5	TRBJ2-3	15	CASGLDQGTTDTQYF	TGTGCTAGTGGTTTGGATCAGGGGACCACAGATACGCAGTATTTT
-	-	TRBV14	TRBJ1-1	16	CASSRHRLGVDTEAFF	TGTGCCAGCAGCCGCCACCGGTTGGGAGTAGACACTGAAGCTTTCTTT